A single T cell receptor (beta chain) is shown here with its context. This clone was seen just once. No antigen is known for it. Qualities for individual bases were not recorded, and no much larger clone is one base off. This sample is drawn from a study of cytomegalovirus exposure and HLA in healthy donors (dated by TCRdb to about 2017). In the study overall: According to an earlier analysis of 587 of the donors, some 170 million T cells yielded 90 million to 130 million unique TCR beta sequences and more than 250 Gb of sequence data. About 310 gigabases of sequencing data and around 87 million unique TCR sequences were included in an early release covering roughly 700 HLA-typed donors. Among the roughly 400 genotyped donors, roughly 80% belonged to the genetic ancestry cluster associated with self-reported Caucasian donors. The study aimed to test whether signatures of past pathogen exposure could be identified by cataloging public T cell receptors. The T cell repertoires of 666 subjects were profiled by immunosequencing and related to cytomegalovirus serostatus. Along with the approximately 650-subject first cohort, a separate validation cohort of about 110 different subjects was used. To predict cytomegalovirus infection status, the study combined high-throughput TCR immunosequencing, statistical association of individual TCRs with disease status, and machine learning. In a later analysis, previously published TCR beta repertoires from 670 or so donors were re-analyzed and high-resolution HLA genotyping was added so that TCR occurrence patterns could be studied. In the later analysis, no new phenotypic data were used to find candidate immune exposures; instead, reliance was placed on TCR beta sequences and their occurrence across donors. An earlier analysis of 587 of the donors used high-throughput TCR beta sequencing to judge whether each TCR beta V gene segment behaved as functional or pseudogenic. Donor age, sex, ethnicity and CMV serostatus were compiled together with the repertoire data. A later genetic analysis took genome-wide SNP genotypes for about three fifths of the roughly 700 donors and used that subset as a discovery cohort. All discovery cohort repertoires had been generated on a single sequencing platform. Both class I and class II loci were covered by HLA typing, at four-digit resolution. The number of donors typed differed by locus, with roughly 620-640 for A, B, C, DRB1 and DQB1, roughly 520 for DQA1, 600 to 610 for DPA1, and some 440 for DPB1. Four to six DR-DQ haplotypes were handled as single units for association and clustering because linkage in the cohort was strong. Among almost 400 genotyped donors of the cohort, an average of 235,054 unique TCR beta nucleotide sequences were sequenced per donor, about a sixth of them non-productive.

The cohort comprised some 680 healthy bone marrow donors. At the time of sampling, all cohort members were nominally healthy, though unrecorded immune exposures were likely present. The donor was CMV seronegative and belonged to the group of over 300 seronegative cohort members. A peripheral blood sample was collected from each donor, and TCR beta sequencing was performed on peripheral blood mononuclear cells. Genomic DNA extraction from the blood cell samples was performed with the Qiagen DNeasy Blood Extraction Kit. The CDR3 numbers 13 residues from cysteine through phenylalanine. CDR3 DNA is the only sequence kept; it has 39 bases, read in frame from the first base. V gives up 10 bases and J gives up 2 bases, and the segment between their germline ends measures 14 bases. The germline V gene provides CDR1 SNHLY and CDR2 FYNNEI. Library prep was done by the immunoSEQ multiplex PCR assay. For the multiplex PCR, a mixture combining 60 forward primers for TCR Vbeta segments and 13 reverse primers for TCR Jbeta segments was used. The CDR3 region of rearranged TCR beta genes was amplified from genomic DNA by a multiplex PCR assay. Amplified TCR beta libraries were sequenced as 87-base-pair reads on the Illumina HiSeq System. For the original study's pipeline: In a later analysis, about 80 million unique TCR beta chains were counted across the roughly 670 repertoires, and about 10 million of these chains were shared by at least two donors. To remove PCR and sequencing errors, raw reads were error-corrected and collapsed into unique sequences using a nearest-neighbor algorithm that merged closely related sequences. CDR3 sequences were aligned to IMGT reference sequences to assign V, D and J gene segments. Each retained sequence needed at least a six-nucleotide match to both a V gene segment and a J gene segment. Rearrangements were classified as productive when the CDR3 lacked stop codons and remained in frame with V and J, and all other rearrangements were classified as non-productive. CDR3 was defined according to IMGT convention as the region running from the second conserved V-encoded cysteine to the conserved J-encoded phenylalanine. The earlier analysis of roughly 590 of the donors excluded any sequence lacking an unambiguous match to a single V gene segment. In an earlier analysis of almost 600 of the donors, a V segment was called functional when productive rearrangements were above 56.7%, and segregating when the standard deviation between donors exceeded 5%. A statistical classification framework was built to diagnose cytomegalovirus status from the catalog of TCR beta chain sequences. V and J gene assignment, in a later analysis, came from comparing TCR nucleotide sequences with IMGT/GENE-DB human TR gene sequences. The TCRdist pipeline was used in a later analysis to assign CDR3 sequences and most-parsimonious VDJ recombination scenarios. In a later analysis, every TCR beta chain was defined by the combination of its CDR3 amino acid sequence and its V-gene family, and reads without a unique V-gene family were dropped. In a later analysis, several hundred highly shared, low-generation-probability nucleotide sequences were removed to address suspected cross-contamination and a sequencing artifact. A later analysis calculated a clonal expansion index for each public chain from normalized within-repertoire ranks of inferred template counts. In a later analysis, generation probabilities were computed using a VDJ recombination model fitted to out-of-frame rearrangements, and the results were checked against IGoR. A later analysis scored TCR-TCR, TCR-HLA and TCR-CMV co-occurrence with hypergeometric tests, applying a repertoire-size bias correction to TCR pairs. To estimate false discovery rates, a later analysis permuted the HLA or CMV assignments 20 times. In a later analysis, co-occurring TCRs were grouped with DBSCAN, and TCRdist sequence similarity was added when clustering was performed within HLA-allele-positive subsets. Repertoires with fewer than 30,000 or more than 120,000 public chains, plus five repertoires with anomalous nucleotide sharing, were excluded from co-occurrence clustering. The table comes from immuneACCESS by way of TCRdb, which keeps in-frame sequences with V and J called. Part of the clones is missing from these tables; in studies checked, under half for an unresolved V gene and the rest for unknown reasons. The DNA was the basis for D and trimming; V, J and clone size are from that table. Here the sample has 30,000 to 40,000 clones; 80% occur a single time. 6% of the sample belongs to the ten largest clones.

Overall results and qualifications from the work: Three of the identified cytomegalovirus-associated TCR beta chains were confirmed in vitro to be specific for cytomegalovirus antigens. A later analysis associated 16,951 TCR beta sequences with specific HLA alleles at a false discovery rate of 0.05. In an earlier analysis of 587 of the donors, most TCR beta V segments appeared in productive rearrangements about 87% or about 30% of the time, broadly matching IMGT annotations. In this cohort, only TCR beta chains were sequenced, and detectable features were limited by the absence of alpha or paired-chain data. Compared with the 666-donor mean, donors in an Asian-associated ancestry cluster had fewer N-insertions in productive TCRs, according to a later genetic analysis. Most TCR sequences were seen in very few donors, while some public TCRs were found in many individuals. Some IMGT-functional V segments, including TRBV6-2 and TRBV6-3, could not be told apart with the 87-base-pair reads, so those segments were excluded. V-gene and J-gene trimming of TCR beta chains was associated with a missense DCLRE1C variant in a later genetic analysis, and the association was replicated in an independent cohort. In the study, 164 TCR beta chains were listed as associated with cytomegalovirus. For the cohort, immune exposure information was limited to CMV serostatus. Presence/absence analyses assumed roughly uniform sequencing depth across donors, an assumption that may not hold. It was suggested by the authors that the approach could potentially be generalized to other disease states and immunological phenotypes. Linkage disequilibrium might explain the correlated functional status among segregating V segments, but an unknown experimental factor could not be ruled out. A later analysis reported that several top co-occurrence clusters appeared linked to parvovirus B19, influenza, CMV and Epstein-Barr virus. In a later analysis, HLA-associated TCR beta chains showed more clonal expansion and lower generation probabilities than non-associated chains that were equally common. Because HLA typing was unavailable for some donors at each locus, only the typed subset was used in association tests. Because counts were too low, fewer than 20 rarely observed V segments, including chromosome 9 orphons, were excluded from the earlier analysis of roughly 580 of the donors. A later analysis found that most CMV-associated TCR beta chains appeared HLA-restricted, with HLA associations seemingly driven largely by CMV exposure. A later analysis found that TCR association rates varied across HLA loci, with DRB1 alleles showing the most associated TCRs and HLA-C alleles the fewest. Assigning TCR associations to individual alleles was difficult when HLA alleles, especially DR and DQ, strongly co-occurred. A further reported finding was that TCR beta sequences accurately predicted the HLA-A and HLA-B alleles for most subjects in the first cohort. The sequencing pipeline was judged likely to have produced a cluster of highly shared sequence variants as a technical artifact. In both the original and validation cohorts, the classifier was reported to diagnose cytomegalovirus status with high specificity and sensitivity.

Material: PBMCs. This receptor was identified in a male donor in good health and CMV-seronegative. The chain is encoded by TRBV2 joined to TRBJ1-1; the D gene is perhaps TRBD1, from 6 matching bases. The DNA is TGTGCCACCAAGGGGGTCGGAAACACTGAAGCTTTCTTT. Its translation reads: CATKGVGNTEAFF. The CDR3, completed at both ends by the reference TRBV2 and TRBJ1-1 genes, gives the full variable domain EPEVTQTPSHQVTQMGQEVILRCVPISNHLYFYWYRQILGQKVEFLVSFYNNEISEKSEIFDDQFSVERPDGSNFTLKIRSTKLEDSAMYFCATKGVGNTEAFFGQGTRLTVV.